These 24 T cell receptor beta chains share one sample of origin, sequenced in a study of shared clonotypes between healthy human individuals. Assay: immunoSEQ multiplex PCR; the TCRdb copy retains only in-frame clones and omits some. Here the sample spans a few hundred thousand clones, around 80% being singletons. The source material was PBMCs. Receptor source: a woman aged 40 to 50 in good health. Some clones in this sample may be carry-over from other donors' samples.

This clone has just a few counts. This chain connects TRBV7-2 to TRBJ1-5, with TRBD1 identical over 9 bases. Trimming removed 7 bases from V and 7 bases from J; junction bases left unmatched: 8. Germline loops: CDR1 SGHTA, CDR2 FQGNSA. The CDR3 consists of 14 residues. CDR3 region: CASTPYRGQQPQHF. The CDR3 region has the DNA TGTGCCAGCACCCCTTACAGGGGGCAACAGCCCCAGCATTTT.

This clone was recorded once. The CDR3 DNA sequence: TGTGCCAGCAGTGACAGAACAATGAACACTGAAGCTTTCTTT. As protein: CASSDRTMNTEAFF. The chain has TRBV6-1 and TRBJ1-1; D gene unclear. The CDR3 is made up of 14 amino acids. With 3 bases removed from V and 0 bases from J, the gap between germline ends came to 8 bases. Germline values: CDR1 MNHNS, CDR2 SASEGT.

This clone was seen a handful of times. The chain has TRBV5-1 and TRBJ2-1; 7 bases fit TRBD1. From germline, CDR1 is SGHRS and CDR2 YFSETQ. J lost 3 bases, V lost 7 bases, and 7 bases had no gene match. The CDR3 loop spans 14 amino acids. CDR3 nucleotides: TGCGCCAGCGACCGGACAGGTAACTACAATGAGCAGTTCTTC. It is translated as CASDRTGNYNEQFF.

This chain connects TRBV19 to TRBJ2-5; 13 nucleotides agree with TRBD2. Germline CDR1 reads LNHDA; CDR2 reads SQIVND (reference sequence). This CDR3 spans 18 amino acids. V gave up 2 bases and J gave up 4 bases; unmatched junction bases: 10. CDR3 in DNA: TGTGCCAGTAGTATACCCCGGACTAGCGGGAGCTCCACAGAGACCCAGTACTTC. The encoded protein is CASSIPRTSGSSTETQYF.

The V gene is TRBV30, the J gene TRBJ1-1, with D possibly matching TRBD1 (5 bases). This CDR3 contains 19 residues. In germline, CDR1 is GTSNPN, CDR2 SVGIG (reference sequence). V was trimmed by 0 bases and J by 5 bases, leaving 28 bases between them. The CDR3 is CAWSVAPRTNGWGRTEAFF. The CDR3 coding sequence is TGTGCCTGGAGTGTGGCCCCACGGACAAATGGATGGGGACGGACTGAAGCTTTCTTT.

This clone occurred many times. The chain couples TRBV28 to TRBJ2-7, with D perhaps matching TRBD2 (7 bases). CDR3 size: 16 residues. Germline V gene sequence: CDR1 MDHEN, CDR2 SYDVKM. Trimming cost V 4 bases and J 2 bases, with 18 bases left between them. In nucleotides, the CDR3 is TGTGCCAGCAGTTCATTGCGGGGGCCCAGGGCCTACGAGCAGTACTTC. It is translated as CASSSLRGPRAYEQYF.

The chain recombines TRBV20-1 with TRBJ1-1; D unresolved. Germline values: CDR1 DFQATT, CDR2 SNEGSKA (reference sequence). CDR3 length equals 11 residues. The CDR3 reads CTLNRGTEAFF. CDR3 bases: TGCACTCTAAATCGGGGCACTGAAGCTTTCTTT.

This clone was observed once. This chain links TRBV29-1 with TRBJ2-2; 10 bases are shared with TRBD2. The germline V gene has CDR1 SQVTM and CDR2 ANQGSEA. V lost 5 bases, J lost 5 bases, and 5 bases stayed unmatched. The CDR3 consists of 14 residues. This CDR3 is CSVSSGRGTGELFF. As DNA, the CDR3 is TGCAGCGTTAGCAGCGGGAGGGGTACCGGGGAGCTGTTTTTT.

This clone occurred once. The V call is TRBV2, the J call TRBJ2-7, with 10 bases matching TRBD1. Looked up from germline, CDR1 is SNHLY and CDR2 is FYNNEI. The CDR3 length is 15 residues. The V gene end was trimmed by 5 bases and the J gene end by 3 bases; junction bases not matched to a gene: 7. Written as DNA, the CDR3 is TGTGCCAGCAGTTTAAGGGACAGGGGTCGCTACGAGCAGTACTTC. Protein product: CASSLRDRGRYEQYF.

The table lists this clone with a few counts. The genes are TRBV10-3 and TRBJ2-2, with 7 bases lining up with TRBD1. The CDR3 extends over 15 amino acids. Per the germline V gene, CDR1 is ENHRY and CDR2 is SYGVKD. The V gene end was trimmed by 4 bases and the J gene end by 0 bases; junction bases not matched to a gene: 2. In DNA form, the CDR3 reads TGTGCCATCAGTGGAGGGACAGCGAACACCGGGGAGCTGTTTTTT. Encoded protein: CAISGGTANTGELFF.

The V and J genes are TRBV6-6 and TRBJ2-2; 10 bases match TRBD1. From germline, CDR1 is MNHNY and CDR2 SVGAGI (reference sequence). V lost 5 bases, J lost 6 bases, and 6 bases stayed unmatched. The CDR3 runs 15 residues. DNA for the CDR3: TGTGCCAGCAGTCCGGACAGGGGGGACTCCGGGGAGCTGTTTTTT. This codes for CASSPDRGDSGELFF.

A single count supports this clone. The V and J genes are TRBV13 and TRBJ2-4; D is tentatively TRBD1 or TRBD2 (5 bases each). V lost 7 bases and J 5 bases, leaving 27 bases between the germline ends. The CDR3 has 18 residues. Germline V gene lookup returns CDR1 PRHDT and CDR2 FYEKMQ (reference sequence). The chain's CDR3 is CASTLNILGAGGENIQYF. The CDR3 DNA reads as TGTGCCAGCACCTTGAATATACTCGGGGCGGGTGGAGAAAACATTCAGTACTTC.

This clone was observed a single time. The rearrangement joins TRBV4-2 to TRBJ2-7, with a tentative D call TRBD1 (6 bases). V gave up 0 bases and J gave up 4 bases, with 10 bases separating them. The CDR3 is made up of 14 amino acids. Germline V gene data show CDR1 as LGHNA and CDR2 as YNFKEQ. CDR3 nucleotides: TGTGCCAGCAGCCAAGACGGACAGCGGTACGAGCAGTACTTC. This translates into CASSQDGQRYEQYF.

The chain links TRBV18 to TRBJ1-5; D is unresolved. Germline V gene sequence: CDR1 KGHSH, CDR2 LQKENI. V was pared by 4 bases and J by 0 bases, with 7 bases between. The CDR3 runs 14 residues. As DNA, the CDR3 is TGTGCCAGCTCACGAACGGATAGCAATCAGCCCCAGCATTTT. Translating gives CASSRTDSNQPQHF.

This clone was found many times. The CDR3 is CASSWTGEEGYTF. The CDR3 DNA reads TGTGCCAGCAGCTGGACAGGGGAAGAAGGCTACACCTTC. V gene TRBV5-5 combines with J gene TRBJ1-2; 9 nucleotides match TRBD1. CDR1 SGHKS and CDR2 YYEKEE come from the germline V gene (reference sequence). The ends lost 3 bases at V and 8 bases at J; junction bases unmatched: 5. The CDR3 runs 13 residues.

This clone was detected once. The chain is built from TRBV28 and TRBJ2-2; D is uncertain. V lost 1 base and J lost 9, with 9 bases in between. This CDR3 is built from 13 residues. Germline CDR1 MDHEN, CDR2 SYDVKM. The CDR3 DNA reads as TGTGCCAGCAGTTTATTCTCTGGCAGGGAGCTGTTTTTT. Translated: CASSLFSGRELFF. The full variable domain, rest sourced from reference TRBV28 and TRBJ2-2, is DVKVTQSSRYLVKRTGEKVFLECVQDMDHENMFWYRQDPGLGLRLIYFSYDVKMKEKGDIPEGYSVSREKKERFSLILESASTNQTSMYLCASSLFSGRELFFGEGSRLTVL.

This sequence joins TRBV9 and TRBJ2-2; 8 positions agree with TRBD2. The CDR3 covers 16 residues. The V and J ends lost 5 bases and 5 bases, in that order; junction bases with no gene match: 11. Germline assignment: CDR1 SGDLS and CDR2 YYNGEE. For the CDR3, the DNA is TGTGCCAGCAGTAGACTGGCGGGAGGAGGAACCGGGGAGCTGTTTTTT. It encodes CASSRLAGGGTGELFF.

For this clone: The same CDR3 arises from other DNA sequences in this sample as well. V is TRBV5-6 and J is TRBJ2-3; no clear D gene. The CDR3 runs to 14 residues. The V gene lost 2 bases and the J gene lost 1 base, with 8 bases spanning the gap. CDR1 and CDR2 (germline): SGHDT, YYEEEE. In DNA, the CDR3 is TGTGCCAGCAGCTTCGGGCAGGGCACAGATACGCAGTATTTT. This sequence encodes CASSFGQGTDTQYF.

This rearrangement joins TRBV5-4 to TRBJ1-4; D remains ambiguous. This CDR3 comprises 14 residues. Trimming stripped 4 bases from V and 8 bases from J, with 15 bases between. In germline, CDR1 is SGHNT, CDR2 YYREEE (reference sequence). CDR3 nucleotides: TGTGCCAGCAGCCAGGACCCGGGCGTGGAAAAACTGTTTTTT. Its translation: CASSQDPGVEKLFF.

V usage is TRBV7-2 and J usage is TRBJ2-6; no clear D gene. CDR1 is SGHTA and CDR2 is FQGNSA in the germline V gene. The CDR3 covers 13 residues. With 2 bases removed from V and 2 bases from J, the gap between germline ends came to 1 base. This chain's CDR3 is CASSLPGANVLTF. The DNA of the CDR3 is TGTGCCAGCAGCTTACCTGGGGCCAACGTCCTGACTTTC. Using reference TRBV7-2 and TRBJ2-6 for the parts outside the CDR3, the full variable domain is GAGVSQSPSNKVTEKGKDVELRCDPISGHTALYWYRQSLGQGLEFLIYFQGNSAPDKSGLPSDRFSAERTGGSVSTLTIQRTQQEDSAVYLCASSLPGANVLTFGAGSRLTVL.

The rearrangement uses TRBV28 and TRBJ1-2, with 8 bases matching TRBD1. Trimming cost V 8 bases and J 4 bases; bases outside gene matches: 12. CDR3 length: 15 residues. The germline gives CDR1 MDHEN, CDR2 SYDVKM. Here the CDR3 DNA reads TGTGCCAGCGCGTCCTGGGACAGGAGTGTCTATGGCTACACCTTC. It is translated as CASASWDRSVYGYTF.

This chain links TRBV28 with TRBJ2-7, with 7 positions matching TRBD1. V shed 3 bases, J shed 3 bases, and the junction held 14 bases outside the gene matches. CDR1 and CDR2 (germline): MDHEN, SYDVKM. The CDR3 is 17 amino acids. The CDR3 sequence: CASSFGAGGSSYYEQYF. The CDR3 DNA reads TGTGCCAGCAGTTTCGGCGCAGGGGGTTCAAGTTACTACGAGCAGTACTTC.

The J gene is TRBJ2-1, the V gene TRBV5-4; possibly TRBD2 for D (6 bases). V lost 4 bases, J lost 8 bases, and 19 bases lay in between. CDR1 SGHNT and CDR2 YYREEE come from the germline V gene (reference sequence). This CDR3 contains 15 residues. CDR3 in amino acids: CASSPRMAGLHEQFF. In nucleotides, the CDR3 is TGTGCCAGCAGCCCCCGGATGGCGGGATTACATGAGCAGTTCTTC.

The chain joins TRBV29-1 to TRBJ2-1, with 10 bases that match TRBD2. This CDR3 is 14 amino acids long. In germline, CDR1 is SQVTM, CDR2 ANQGSEA. Trimming took 6 bases from V and 4 from J; bases not matched to a gene: 6. CDR3 sequence: CSVSSLAGYNEQFF. CDR3 nucleotides: TGCAGCGTGAGCTCACTAGCGGGGTACAATGAGCAGTTCTTC.